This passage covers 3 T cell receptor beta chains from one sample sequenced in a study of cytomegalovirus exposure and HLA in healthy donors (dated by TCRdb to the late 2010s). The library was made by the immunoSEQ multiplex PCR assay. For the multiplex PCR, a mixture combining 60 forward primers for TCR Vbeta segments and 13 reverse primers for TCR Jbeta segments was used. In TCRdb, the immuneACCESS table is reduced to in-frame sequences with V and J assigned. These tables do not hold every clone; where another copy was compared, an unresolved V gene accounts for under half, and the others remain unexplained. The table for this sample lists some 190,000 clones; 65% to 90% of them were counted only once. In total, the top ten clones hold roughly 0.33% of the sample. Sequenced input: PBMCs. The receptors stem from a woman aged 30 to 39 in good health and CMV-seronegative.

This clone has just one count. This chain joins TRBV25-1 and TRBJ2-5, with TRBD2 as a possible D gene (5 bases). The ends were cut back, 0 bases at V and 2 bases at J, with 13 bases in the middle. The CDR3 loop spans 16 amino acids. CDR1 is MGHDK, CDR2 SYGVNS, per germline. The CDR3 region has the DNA TGTGCCAGCAGTGAATACGGAGGAGGATGGCAAGAGACCCAGTACTTC. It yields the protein CASSEYGGGWQETQYF.

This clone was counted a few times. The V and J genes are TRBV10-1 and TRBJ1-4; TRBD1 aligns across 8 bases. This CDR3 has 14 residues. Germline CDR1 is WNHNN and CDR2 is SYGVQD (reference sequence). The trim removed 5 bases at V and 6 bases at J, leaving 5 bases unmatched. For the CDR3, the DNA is TGCGCCAGCAGTAGGGACAGGAGAGATGAAAAACTGTTTTTT. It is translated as CASSRDRRDEKLFF.

This CDR3 reads CASSISRGHTEAFF. CDR3 nucleotide sequence: TGTGCCAGTAGTATAAGCAGGGGCCACACTGAAGCTTTCTTT. The chain carries TRBV19 and TRBJ1-1; tentatively, D is TRBD1 (6 bases). The germline V gene encodes CDR1 LNHDA and CDR2 SQIVND (reference sequence). The V and J ends lost 2 bases and 3 bases respectively, with 10 bases between them. The CDR3 extends over 14 amino acids.